The clone carrying this T cell receptor (beta chain) was counted ten times or more. TCRdb reanalysed the 5' RACE reads using MiXCR and keeps one entry per CDR3 protein. The sample lists some 250,000 distinct CDR3 sequences, about 3.5% occurring once. The sample belongs to a study of T cells after yellow fever vaccination. The trim removed 5 bases at V and 7 bases at J, leaving 9 bases unmatched. CDR1 MNHEY and CDR2 SMNVEV come from the germline V gene (reference sequence). This CDR3 region has 17 residues. The V and J genes are TRBV27 and TRBJ2-1; 15 positions agree with TRBD2. The starting material was PBMCs, obtained 15 days after the yellow fever booster vaccination. The TCR comes from a man between 18 and 29 years old who received the YFV17D yellow fever vaccine. CDR3 sequence reads: CASSGGTSGGQYNEQFF. DNA of the CDR3: TGTGCCAGCAGTGGGGGGACTAGCGGGGGGCAATATAATGAGCAGTTCTTC.